Presented here are 15 T cell receptor beta chains from one specimen sequenced in a study of blood T cell repertoires in COVID-19. Assay used: immunoSEQ multiplex PCR; TCRdb lists only in-frame clones, some missing. This repertoire shows some 300,000 clones, about nine tenths found once; its top ten account for 1.5% to 2%. The sample consisted of peripheral blood. The source is a woman in her twenties or thirties with COVID-19, enrolled during active disease.

The chain couples TRBV19 to TRBJ1-2; 7 nucleotides match TRBD1. The CDR3 extends over 15 amino acids. Trimming cost V 5 bases and J 2 bases; bases outside gene matches: 8. CDR1 is LNHDA, CDR2 SQIVND, per germline (reference sequence). The CDR3 region has the DNA TGTGCCAGTAGTGGGACAGAAACAGGAAACTATGGCTACACCTTC. Amino acids: CASSGTETGNYGYTF.

The V and J genes are TRBV24-1 and TRBJ2-2; D gene unclear. V gave up 5 bases and J gave up 8 bases, with 17 bases separating them. The CDR3 runs 15 residues. The V gene's germline CDR1 is KGHDR and CDR2 SFDVKD. CDR3: CATSGKTRRSGELFF. The DNA for the CDR3 is TGTGCCACCAGTGGTAAGACCCGGCGGTCGGGGGAGCTGTTTTTT.

This clone is a singleton in its sample. This chain connects TRBV6-1 to TRBJ1-1, with 7 nucleotides matching TRBD1. The V gene's germline CDR1 is MNHNS and CDR2 SASEGT. The CDR3 runs 15 residues. Trimming removed 8 bases from V and 0 bases from J; junction bases left unmatched: 9. CDR3 loop: CASLPKGAMNTEAFF. The CDR3 nucleotides are TGTGCCAGCCTACCGAAGGGGGCCATGAACACTGAAGCTTTCTTT.

The chain couples TRBV5-1 to TRBJ1-4; weak D call: TRBD1 (6 bases). The CDR3 is 17 residues long. V was pared by 1 base and J by 3 bases, with 16 bases between. Per the germline V gene, CDR1 is SGHRS and CDR2 is YFSETQ. The CDR3 region is CASSLRGGPGSNEKLFF. The CDR3 DNA follows: TGCGCCAGCAGCTTGAGGGGGGGCCCAGGGTCTAATGAAAAACTGTTTTTT.

The chain carries TRBV2 and TRBJ1-6, with TRBD1 matching 7 bases. Germline CDR1 is SNHLY and CDR2 is FYNNEI. This CDR3 has 14 residues. Unmatched junction bases numbered 11, after V lost 11 bases and J lost 7 bases. The CDR3 spells CACKGGQQNSPLHF. The CDR3 nucleotides are TGTGCCTGCAAGGGGGGACAGCAAAATTCACCCCTCCACTTT.

This clone was seen once. The chain carries TRBV6-5 and TRBJ1-1; 7 positions match TRBD1. The CDR3 covers 14 residues. The V gene end was trimmed by 6 bases and the J gene end by 3 bases; junction bases not matched to a gene: 7. Germline values: CDR1 MNHEY, CDR2 SVGAGI. Here the CDR3 DNA reads TGTGCCAGCAGGCGAACAGACAGGGACACTGAAGCTTTCTTT. It codes for CASRRTDRDTEAFF.

V usage is TRBV27 and J usage is TRBJ1-1, with D possibly TRBD1 on 5 matching bases. CDR1 is MNHEY, CDR2 SMNVEV, per germline (reference sequence). V shed 6 bases and J shed 0 bases, with 11 bases lying between them. The CDR3 length is 14 residues. CDR3 region: CASSRGIMNTEAFF. The DNA of the CDR3 is TGTGCCAGCAGCCGGGGGATCATGAACACTGAAGCTTTCTTT.

The chain couples TRBV24-1 to TRBJ2-5, with D possibly TRBD1 on 6 matching bases. The CDR3 is made up of 15 amino acids. V lost 0 bases to trimming and J lost 4 bases, with 11 bases between them. The germline V gene has CDR1 KGHDR and CDR2 SFDVKD. The CDR3 DNA is TGTGCCACCAGTGATTTGCGGGACATCGGAGAGACCCAGTACTTC. Its translation is CATSDLRDIGETQYF.

This clone has more than one count but fewer than ten. The gene calls are TRBV28 and TRBJ1-3; the D gene is possibly TRBD1 (6 bases). The germline CDR1 and CDR2 sequences are MDHEN and SYDVKM. This CDR3 has 19 amino acids. The V gene lost 3 bases and the J gene lost 0 bases, with 21 bases spanning the gap. The CDR3 loop reads CASSFLDRTQSHSGNTIYF. In DNA form, the CDR3 reads TGTGCCAGCAGTTTTCTTGACAGGACCCAGTCTCACTCTGGAAACACCATATATTTT.

V is TRBV29-1 and J is TRBJ1-2, with D perhaps TRBD1 (6 bases). The CDR3 covers 16 residues. Germline V gene lookup returns CDR1 SQVTM and CDR2 ANQGSEA. Trimming stripped 0 bases from V and 5 bases from J, with 19 bases between. CDR3 bases: TGCAGCGTTGAAGAGACCCCGGGACAAGGGTGGTATGGCTACACCTTC. It codes for CSVEETPGQGWYGYTF.

This rearrangement joins TRBV4-3 to TRBJ2-7; D unresolved. V lost 3 bases to trimming and J lost 1 base, with 7 bases between them. The CDR3 is 13 residues long. CDR1 is LGHNA, CDR2 YSLEER, per germline. The CDR3 loop reads CASSQAPSYEQYF. Written as DNA, the CDR3 is TGCGCCAGCAGCCAGGCCCCTTCCTACGAGCAGTACTTC.

V usage is TRBV19 and J usage is TRBJ1-2; 12 bases are shared with TRBD1. The junction had 8 bases not matched to a gene; V was cut back by 4 bases and J by 8 bases. There are 15 residues in the CDR3. Germline lookup yields CDR1 LNHDA and CDR2 SQIVND (reference sequence). The CDR3 DNA follows: TGTGCCAGTAGTAAATTGGGACAGGGGGCTGAGGGCTACACCTTC. This encodes CASSKLGQGAEGYTF. Together with reference TRBV19 and TRBJ1-2, the CDR3 gives the full variable domain: DGGITQSPKYLFRKEGQNVTLSCEQNLNHDAMYWYRQDPGQGLRLIYYSQIVNDFQKGDIAEGYSVSREKKESFPLTVTSAQKNPTAFYLCASSKLGQGAEGYTFGSGTRLTVV.

The J gene is TRBJ1-6, the V gene TRBV28; D is perhaps TRBD1 (6 bases). Trimming cost V 5 bases and J 14 bases, with 19 bases left between them. This CDR3 is built from 14 residues. Germline V CDR1 and CDR2: MDHEN, SYDVKM. The CDR3 nucleotides read TGTGCCAGCAGTGTCCCTGGGCAGGGGTTCACCCTCCACTTT. It encodes CASSVPGQGFTLHF.

The chain recombines TRBV7-9 with TRBJ2-1; tentative D call: TRBD2 (7 bases). This CDR3 contains 15 residues. CDR1 SEHNR and CDR2 FQNEAQ come from the germline V gene (reference sequence). Trimming pared 5 bases from V and 2 bases from J, leaving 13 bases between. The CDR3 DNA follows: TGTGCCAGCAGCGGGGGGGCAGTTCCCTACAATGAGCAGTTCTTC. Translated, it gives CASSGGAVPYNEQFF. Complete variable domain (other parts from reference TRBV7-9 and TRBJ2-1): DTGVSQNPRHKITKRGQNVTFRCDPISEHNRLYWYRQTLGQGPEFLTYFQNEAQLEKSRLLSDRFSAERPKGSFSTLEIQRTEQGDSAMYLCASSGGAVPYNEQFFGPGTRLTVL.

The chain links TRBV7-2 to TRBJ1-1, with unresolved D. The ends were cut back, 4 bases at V and 0 bases at J, with 9 bases in the middle. The CDR3 is 14 amino acids. CDR1 is SGHTA and CDR2 is FQGNSA in the germline V gene. The CDR3 DNA reads as TGTGCCAGCAGCTCCCTCGCGGTGAACACTGAAGCTTTCTTT. Its translation is CASSSLAVNTEAFF. The variable domain in full, completed from reference TRBV7-2 and TRBJ1-1, reads GAGVSQSPSNKVTEKGKDVELRCDPISGHTALYWYRQSLGQGLEFLIYFQGNSAPDKSGLPSDRFSAERTGGSVSTLTIQRTQQEDSAVYLCASSSLAVNTEAFFGQGTRLTVV.